One and the same sample provided the 20 T cell receptor beta chains below, sequenced in a study of blood T cell repertoires in COVID-19. Generated by immunoSEQ multiplex PCR, the TCRdb table keeps only in-frame clones and is missing some. In the table there are approximately 54,000 clones, 80% to 90% of which are singletons. Material: peripheral blood. The receptor source for this set is a woman aged 60-75 years with acute or convalescent COVID-19.

Within the sample, this clone is medium-sized. This sequence joins TRBV19 and TRBJ2-7, with unresolved D. V dropped 1 base and J dropped 0 bases, with 7 bases sitting between them. The CDR3 sequence is 14 residues long. Germline V CDR1 and CDR2: LNHDA, SQIVND (reference sequence). CDR3 DNA: TGTGCCAGTAGTATAGCTTACAACTCCTACGAGCAGTACTTC. Its translation: CASSIAYNSYEQYF.

CDR3 DNA sequence: TGTGCCATCAGTGCTTCCCCGGGTTACGGAAACACCATATATTTT. Translated: CAISASPGYGNTIYF. The chain recombines TRBV10-3 with TRBJ1-3; D remains unclear. There are 15 residues in the CDR3. V shed 4 bases and J shed 4 bases, with 14 bases lying between them. Germline V CDR1 and CDR2: ENHRY, SYGVKD.

This clone was detected a few times. The chain links TRBV5-5 to TRBJ2-1; 8 positions agree with TRBD2. Trimming at V came to 6 bases and at J to 4 bases, leaving 3 bases not matched to a gene. This CDR3 is 13 amino acids long. Germline V gives CDR1 SGHKS, CDR2 YYEKEE (reference sequence). CDR3 residues: CASTREGYNEQFF. CDR3 coding DNA: TGTGCCAGCACCCGGGAGGGATACAATGAGCAGTTCTTC.

The chain couples TRBV7-2 to TRBJ2-6, with D uncertain. Germline CDR1 SGHTA, CDR2 FQGNSA. V was clipped by 0 bases and J by 4 bases, with 4 bases between them. This CDR3 spans 14 amino acids. CDR3 nucleotides: TGTGCCAGCAGCTTAGCAGCCGGGGCCAACGTCCTGACTTTC. Protein sequence: CASSLAAGANVLTF.

This sequence joins TRBV27 and TRBJ1-5; a weak D match, TRBD1 (5 bases). The CDR3 sequence is 14 residues long. Germline V gives CDR1 MNHEY, CDR2 SMNVEV (reference sequence). V gave up 5 bases and J gave up 6 bases, with 14 bases separating them. The CDR3 sequence is CASSPQVSSQPQHF. The CDR3 coding sequence is TGTGCCAGCAGTCCACAGGTTTCTAGTCAGCCCCAGCATTTT.

The chain joins TRBV6-5 to TRBJ1-1; no firm D call. From germline, CDR1 is MNHEY and CDR2 SVGAGI. This CDR3 is 15 amino acids long. Trimming removed 0 bases from V and 4 bases from J, with 12 bases in between. The CDR3 DNA follows: TGTGCCAGCAGTTACTCACGGGGAGAAAGCACTGAAGCTTTCTTT. Protein: CASSYSRGESTEAFF.

This clone was detected only once. The V and J genes are TRBV6-1 and TRBJ2-7, with D possibly being TRBD1 (6 bases). Germline V gene data show CDR1 as MNHNS and CDR2 as SASEGT. The V gene lost 1 base and the J gene lost 2 bases, with 12 bases spanning the gap. CDR3 length equals 15 residues. Written as DNA, the CDR3 is TGTGCCAGCAGTGAAGGGGGGACACGAACCTACGAGCAGTACTTC. It specifies CASSEGGTRTYEQYF.

This clone has just one count. The V gene is TRBV5-6, the J gene TRBJ2-2; 11 nucleotides match TRBD1. J was trimmed by 7 bases and V by 1 base; bases with no gene match: 6. This CDR3 is 16 amino acids long. The germline CDR1 and CDR2 sequences are SGHDT and YYEEEE. The CDR3 coding sequence is TGTGCCAGCAGCTTGTGGGACAGGGGGAGGATCGGGGAGCTGTTTTTT. It specifies CASSLWDRGRIGELFF.

This sequence joins TRBV19 and TRBJ2-7; TRBD1 matches at 7 bases. The CDR3 spans 14 residues. The V and J ends lost 3 bases and 2 bases, in that order; junction bases with no gene match: 4. The germline CDR1 and CDR2 sequences are LNHDA and SQIVND (reference sequence). CDR3 residues: CASSIGTETYEQYF. The CDR3 DNA is TGTGCCAGTAGTATCGGGACAGAGACCTACGAGCAGTACTTC.

The CDR3, as DNA: TGTGCCAGCAGGGCGCGGGGGGAGATGGGAGAGCAGTACTTC. This translates into CASRARGEMGEQYF. The chain recombines TRBV6-6 with TRBJ2-7; 8 bases are shared with TRBD2. This CDR3 is built from 14 residues. Germline V gene lookup returns CDR1 MNHNY and CDR2 SVGAGI (reference sequence). V was pared by 6 bases and J by 7 bases, with 11 bases of the junction left unmatched.

This sequence joins TRBV9 and TRBJ1-2; D unclear. The CDR3 is 13 residues long. V lost 5 bases to trimming and J lost 2 bases, with 10 bases between them. Per the germline V gene, CDR1 is SGDLS and CDR2 is YYNGEE. The CDR3: CASSSITNYGYTF. CDR3 DNA sequence: TGTGCCAGCAGTTCGATCACAAACTATGGCTACACCTTC. The whole variable domain, remainder taken from reference TRBV9 and TRBJ1-2, is DSGVTQTPKHLITATGQRVTLRCSPRSGDLSVYWYQQSLDQGLQFLIQYYNGEERAKGNILERFSAQQFPDLHSELNLSSLELGDSALYFCASSSITNYGYTFGSGTRLTVV.

This clone was observed a handful of times. The CDR3 nucleotides read TGTGCCTGGACTCAGACAGGACTCAATCAGCCCCAGCATTTT. It specifies CAWTQTGLNQPQHF. The chain joins TRBV30 to TRBJ1-5; D is possibly TRBD1 (6 bases). The germline V gene has CDR1 GTSNPN and CDR2 SVGIG (reference sequence). This CDR3 region has 14 residues. The V gene lost 4 bases and the J gene lost 3 bases, with 13 bases spanning the gap.

The chain carries TRBV19 and TRBJ1-5; D is undetermined. The V end lost 7 bases, the J end lost 0 bases, and 13 bases lay between the germline ends. CDR1 and CDR2 (germline): LNHDA, SQIVND (reference sequence). This CDR3 contains 15 residues. In nucleotides, the CDR3 is TGTGCCAGTACCCCCGGAGGGTATAGCAATCAGCCCCAGCATTTT. This encodes CASTPGGYSNQPQHF.

The V and J genes are TRBV7-6 and TRBJ1-3; D is unclear. CDR1 SGHVS and CDR2 FNYEAQ come from the germline V gene. This CDR3 comprises 14 residues. Trimming left V 5 bases short and J 0 bases short, with 8 bases between. The CDR3 DNA follows: TGTGCCAGCAGCCCCCGGAGCTCTGGAAACACCATATATTTT. Translated: CASSPRSSGNTIYF.

The V call is TRBV15, the J call TRBJ1-6; possibly TRBD1 for D (5 bases). CDR1 and CDR2 from the germline V gene are LNHNV and YYDKDF (reference sequence). The CDR3 extends over 14 amino acids. V lost 7 bases and J 3 bases, leaving 10 bases between the germline ends. CDR3 amino acids: CATTTGDYNSPLHF. The CDR3 DNA sequence: TGTGCCACCACCACAGGTGACTATAATTCACCCCTCCACTTT.

The chain joins TRBV28 to TRBJ2-3; possibly TRBD2 for D (5 bases). V shed 3 bases and J shed 4 bases, with 8 bases lying between them. The germline V gene encodes CDR1 MDHEN and CDR2 SYDVKM. This CDR3 has 13 residues. CDR3 region: CASSFWRADTQYF. The CDR3 DNA is TGTGCCAGCAGTTTCTGGCGGGCAGATACGCAGTATTTT. Based on the CDR3 plus reference TRBV28 and TRBJ2-3, the full variable domain is DVKVTQSSRYLVKRTGEKVFLECVQDMDHENMFWYRQDPGLGLRLIYFSYDVKMKEKGDIPEGYSVSREKKERFSLILESASTNQTSMYLCASSFWRADTQYFGPGTRLTVL.

The chain has TRBV5-6 and TRBJ1-2; D ambiguous. With 5 bases removed from V and 2 bases from J, the gap between germline ends came to 7 bases. Germline CDR1 and CDR2: SGHDT and YYEEEE. The CDR3 extends over 12 amino acids. CDR3 in DNA: TGTGCCAGCAGTAGTATCAACTATGGCTACACCTTC. Its translation is CASSSINYGYTF.

The gene calls are TRBV6-5 and TRBJ1-2; D remains ambiguous. Per the germline V gene, CDR1 is MNHEY and CDR2 is SVGAGI. V lost 0 bases and J lost 0, with 8 bases in between. CDR3 length equals 15 residues. The CDR3 nucleotides read TGTGCCAGCAGTTACTCGGCGGGGACTAACTATGGCTACACCTTC. As protein: CASSYSAGTNYGYTF.

The chain combines TRBV30 with TRBJ2-1, with D possibly matching TRBD2 (5 bases). Germline V gene sequence: CDR1 GTSNPN, CDR2 SVGIG (reference sequence). Trimming left V 3 bases short and J 9 bases short, with 6 bases between. The CDR3 is 10 residues long. Here the CDR3 DNA reads TGTGCCTGGAGACGGGGTGAGCAGTTCTTC. Translating gives CAWRRGEQFF.

The chain is built from TRBV7-2 and TRBJ2-2; D ambiguous. The germline CDR1 and CDR2 sequences are SGHTA and FQGNSA. The CDR3 is made up of 15 amino acids. The V and J ends lost 7 bases and 0 bases respectively, with 12 bases between them. This chain's CDR3 is CASTSTVTNTGELFF. The CDR3 DNA is TGTGCCAGCACCTCAACAGTGACGAACACCGGGGAGCTGTTTTTT.